A single sample is the source of the 13 T cell receptor beta chains below, sequenced in a study of T cells in Graves' hyperthyroidism and ophthalmopathy. Researchers amplified the TCR beta CDR3 regions from RNA transcripts. An initial round of RT-PCR targeting the TCR CDR3 relied on the HTBI primer set. MiXCR was run by TCRdb on the multiplex PCR reads, yielding one entry per CDR3 protein. The sample records roughly 350,000 distinct CDR3 sequences, roughly 15% being singletons. Sequenced material: blood. These receptors were collected from a woman aged 40 to 50 with Graves' ophthalmopathy.

This clonotype has a count of ten or more. V and J are TRBV3-1 and TRBJ2-7; a weak D match, TRBD2 (6 bases). The CDR3 covers 14 residues. V was shortened by 1 base and J by 5 bases, with 12 bases between the two germline ends. From germline, CDR1 is LGHDT and CDR2 YNNKEL (reference sequence). CDR3 loop: CASSQVEGWNEQYF. CDR3 coding DNA: TGTGCCAGCAGCCAAGTGGAGGGTTGGAACGAGCAGTACTTC.

This clonotype appeared a few times. The CDR3 reads CASSVVGDDGPTEAFF. CDR3 coding DNA: TGTGCCAGCAGCGTAGTTGGGGACGACGGACCCACTGAAGCTTTCTTT. The chain uses TRBV9 and TRBJ1-1; the D gene is possibly TRBD1 (5 bases). This CDR3 has 16 amino acids. Looked up from germline, CDR1 is SGDLS and CDR2 is YYNGEE. Trimming took 0 bases from V and 4 from J, leaving 16 bases between them.

This clonotype has a handful of counts. The chain recombines TRBV28 with TRBJ2-5, with 9 bases matching TRBD2. V lost 5 bases, J lost 3 bases, and 10 bases stayed unmatched. Germline V gives CDR1 MDHEN, CDR2 SYDVKM. This CDR3 region has 16 residues. The CDR3 DNA sequence: TGTGCCAGCAGTATTCCTAGCGGGGAGTTGGAAGAGACCCAGTACTTC. It is translated as CASSIPSGELEETQYF.

In this sample, this clonotype turned up a few times. This chain's CDR3 is CSARDLRDRDYNEQFF. CDR3 coding DNA: TGCAGTGCTAGAGACCTCCGGGACAGGGATTACAATGAGCAGTTCTTC. The chain couples TRBV20-1 to TRBJ2-1, with 9 bases aligning to TRBD1. V lost 0 bases to trimming and J lost 4 bases; unmatched junction nucleotides: 7. Germline V gene lookup returns CDR1 DFQATT and CDR2 SNEGSKA (reference sequence). CDR3 length equals 16 residues.

For this clonotype: A read error may explain this, as a much larger clone is one base away. The chain uses TRBV12-3 or TRBV12-4 and TRBJ1-4; D is unresolved. This CDR3 is built from 12 residues. CDR3 in amino acids: CAGSSFLEKLFF. The CDR3 DNA sequence: TGTGCCGGCAGTAGTTTTTTAGAAAAACTGTTTTTT.

This clonotype was counted at least ten times. The DNA for the CDR3 is TGTGCCAGCAGTCCCGGGACAGACGAGCAGTACTTC. Translated, it gives CASSPGTDEQYF. The V call is TRBV2, the J call TRBJ2-7; 7 bases map to TRBD1. This CDR3 comprises 12 residues. CDR1 and CDR2 from the germline V gene are SNHLY and FYNNEI. The trim removed 5 bases at V and 5 bases at J, leaving 3 bases unmatched. The whole variable domain, remainder taken from reference TRBV2 and TRBJ2-7, is EPEVTQTPSHQVTQMGQEVILRCVPISNHLYFYWYRQILGQKVEFLVSFYNNEISEKSEIFDDQFSVERPDGSNFTLKIRSTKLEDSAMYFCASSPGTDEQYFGPGTRLTVT.

This clonotype has just a few counts. The gene calls are TRBV2 and TRBJ2-7, with no clear D. The CDR3 covers 13 residues. Germline CDR1 and CDR2: SNHLY and FYNNEI. V lost 6 bases and J 5 bases, leaving 14 bases between the germline ends. CDR3 sequence: CASRGGDLNEQYF. In DNA form, the CDR3 reads TGTGCCAGCAGGGGTGGCGATCTGAACGAGCAGTACTTC.

This clonotype has ten or more counts. The J gene is TRBJ1-2, the V gene TRBV12-3 or TRBV12-4; D is possibly TRBD1 (6 bases). The CDR3 loop spans 16 amino acids. V gave up 9 bases and J gave up 0 bases, with 20 bases separating them. This chain's CDR3 is CASSFFLGASNYGYTF. CDR3 sequence (DNA): TGTGCCAGTTCTTTCTTTTTGGGGGCGTCTAACTATGGCTACACCTTC.

Turning to this clonotype: This sequence may be a read error, since a much larger clone differs from it by one base. The chain uses TRBV20-1 and TRBJ2-1; D perhaps matches TRBD2 (5 bases). This CDR3 has 12 amino acids. CDR1 and CDR2 from the germline V gene are DFQATT and SNEGSKA (reference sequence). With 5 bases removed from V and 8 bases from J, the gap between germline ends came to 13 bases. CDR3 residues: CSALWRYDEQFF. In DNA, the CDR3 is TGCAGTGCTTTATGGAGGTACGATGAGCAGTTCTTC.

In this sample, this clonotype turned up many times. The CDR3 nucleotides are TGTGCCAGCAGTCTACGGGGCCGTGAGCAGTTCTTC. Amino acid sequence: CASSLRGREQFF. The rearrangement uses TRBV11-1 and TRBJ2-1, with D possibly called TRBD1 or TRBD2 (5 bases each). V was clipped by 6 bases and J by 9 bases, with 12 bases between them. Per the germline V gene, CDR1 is SGHAT and CDR2 is FQDESV (reference sequence). The CDR3 consists of 12 residues.

V and J are TRBV20-1 and TRBJ1-2, with TRBD1 matching 9 bases. V trimming: 1 base; J trimming: 0 bases; junction bases outside the gene matches: 9. CDR1 is DFQATT and CDR2 is SNEGSKA in the germline V gene (reference sequence). There are 17 residues in the CDR3. The CDR3 bases are TGCAGTGCTAGAGCGGTATTAGGGACAGGGCCTAACTATGGCTACACCTTC. Protein sequence: CSARAVLGTGPNYGYTF.

The V gene is TRBV3-1, the J gene TRBJ1-2, with a tentative D call TRBD1 (5 bases). Germline CDR1 LGHDT, CDR2 YNNKEL (reference sequence). The CDR3 sequence is 14 residues long. V lost 5 bases to trimming and J lost 4 bases, with 14 bases between them. The CDR3 DNA follows: TGTGCCAGCAGCGCTTCAGGGAGCGGCTATGGCTACACCTTC. Encoded protein: CASSASGSGYGYTF. The entire variable domain, with the rest obtained from reference TRBV3-1 and TRBJ1-2, is as follows: DTAVSQTPKYLVTQMGNDKSIKCEQNLGHDTMYWYKQDSKKFLKIMFSYNNKELIINETVPNRFSPKSPDKAHLNLHINSLELGDSAVYFCASSASGSGYGYTFGSGTRLTVV.

This clonotype was counted ten times or more. The chain couples TRBV12-3 or TRBV12-4 to TRBJ2-1, with D uncertain. Deletions cut 8 bases from V and 3 bases from J, with 20 bases between. CDR3 length: 16 residues. CDR3 in amino acids: CASARRLTTFYNEQFF. In DNA form, the CDR3 reads TGTGCCAGCGCAAGGCGTCTAACAACATTCTACAATGAGCAGTTCTTC.